This T cell receptor (beta chain) was recorded in a study of glioma-infiltrating T cells. CDR3 size: 14 residues. Trimming cost V 6 bases and J 5 bases, with 14 bases left between them. From germline, CDR1 is MDHEN and CDR2 SYDVKM. This clonotype was seen at least ten times. The iRepertoire nested amplicon-rescue multiplex PCR amplified TCR alpha and beta CDR3s from RNA. Each CDR3 protein is one row after TCRdb ran MiXCR on the multiplex PCR reads. Of 95,000 to 150,000 distinct CDR3 sequences in the sample, roughly 20% are singletons; the top ten hold approximately 14%. This rearrangement joins TRBV28 to TRBJ1-5, with D maybe TRBD1 (5 bases). The sequenced sample consisted of glioma tissue, nonneoplastic brain tissue, or PBMCs (not recorded which). The receptor's source is a human donor with low-grade glioma or glioblastoma, undergoing nonglioma brain surgery, or in good health (not recorded which). The CDR3 coding sequence is TGTGCCAGCAGCCCTAGGAAGGGGTATCAGCCCCAGCATTTT. It translates to CASSPRKGYQPQHF.